This T cell receptor (beta chain) was identified in a study of regulatory T cells in long-lasting Graves disease. Building of the TCR beta libraries involved iRepertoire HTBI primers and Arm-PCR of CDR3 regions. MiXCR, run by TCRdb on the multiplex PCR reads, gives a single entry per CDR3 protein. The data contain fewer than 450,000 distinct CDR3 sequences, around 24% of them seen just once; the ten biggest clones take up over 25%. This sample's time point: persistent/refractory GD, antithyroid drugs over 5 years with positive TRAb. PBMC-extracted RNA yielded the TCR library. The table lists this clonotype with many counts. The sequenced sample was peripheral blood mononuclear cells (PBMCs), obtained when the disease was refractory, from a patient treated with antithyroid drugs. The sequence derives from a female donor with Graves disease.

CDR3: CASIHPVRDEQYF. The CDR3 DNA sequence: TGTGCCAGCATTCACCCTGTGAGGGACGAGCAGTACTTC. The V and J genes are TRBV28 and TRBJ2-7; D perhaps matches TRBD2 (5 bases). CDR3 length: 13 residues. Germline CDR1 reads MDHEN; CDR2 reads SYDVKM. Trimming cost V 7 bases and J 5 bases, with 15 bases left between them.